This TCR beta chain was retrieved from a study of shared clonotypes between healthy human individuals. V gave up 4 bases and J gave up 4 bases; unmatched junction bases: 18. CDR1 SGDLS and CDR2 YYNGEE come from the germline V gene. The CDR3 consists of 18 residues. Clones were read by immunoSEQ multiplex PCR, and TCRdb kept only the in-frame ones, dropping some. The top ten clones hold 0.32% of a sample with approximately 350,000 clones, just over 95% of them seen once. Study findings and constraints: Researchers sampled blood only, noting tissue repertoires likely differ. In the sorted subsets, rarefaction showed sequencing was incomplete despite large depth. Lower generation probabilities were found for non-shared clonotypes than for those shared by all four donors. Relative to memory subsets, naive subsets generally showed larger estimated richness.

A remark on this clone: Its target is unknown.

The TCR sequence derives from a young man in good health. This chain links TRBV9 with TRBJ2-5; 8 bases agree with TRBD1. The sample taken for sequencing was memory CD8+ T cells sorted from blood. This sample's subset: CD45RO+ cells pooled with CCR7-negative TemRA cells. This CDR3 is CASSPRTGAGGAGETQYF. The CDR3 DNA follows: TGTGCCAGCAGCCCCAGAACCGGGGCAGGGGGCGCGGGAGAGACCCAGTACTTC. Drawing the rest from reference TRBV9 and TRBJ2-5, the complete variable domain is DSGVTQTPKHLITATGQRVTLRCSPRSGDLSVYWYQQSLDQGLQFLIQYYNGEERAKGNILERFSAQQFPDLHSELNLSSLELGDSALYFCASSPRTGAGGAGETQYFGPGTRLLVL.